This entry features one TCR beta chain sequence. Its antigen remains unknown. Patients were excluded for autoimmune disease history or systemic immunosuppression. Here immunoSEQ multiplex PCR was the method, and the copy in TCRdb shows in-frame clones only, minus some. The sample lists some 74,000 clones, around 90% occurring once. The data are from a study of OX40 agonist ivuxolimab in advanced cancers. Study details: Patients received ivuxolimab, an intravenous treatment, every 2 weeks at 0.01 to 10 mg/kg. Aged roughly 20 to 79 with a mean of approximately 60 years, they were approximately 80% male.

Points from the study as a whole: Expanded peripheral T cell antigen specificity was not determined.

CDR3 length: 14 amino acids. The V gene's germline CDR1 is MNHNS and CDR2 SASEGT. With 8 bases removed from V and 5 bases from J, the gap between germline ends came to 16 bases. J is TRBJ1-5 and V is TRBV6-1; a weak D match, TRBD1 (5 bases). Here the sequenced sample was CD4+ or CD8+ T cells sorted from blood, taken in a trial of the OX40 agonist ivuxolimab. This TCR was recovered from an adult with an advanced solid tumor such as melanoma, head and neck, liver or kidney cancer. The CDR3 loop reads CASLGTSPDQPQHF. The DNA for the CDR3 is TGTGCCAGCCTCGGGACCTCCCCCGATCAGCCCCAGCATTTT.